This passage covers 8 T cell receptor beta chains from one sample sequenced in a study of OX40 agonist ivuxolimab in advanced cancers. The method was immunoSEQ multiplex PCR; TCRdb's version includes in-frame clones alone and lacks a portion of them. The sample lists 85,000 to 90,000 clones; around 83% were seen once. Specimen: CD4+ or CD8+ T cells sorted from blood, collected in a trial of the OX40 agonist ivuxolimab. The receptors were sampled from an adult with an advanced solid tumor such as melanoma, head and neck, liver or kidney cancer.

In DNA form, the CDR3 reads TGTGCCAGCAGCTTCCGGGACAGGGGTGGCAATGAGCAGTTCTTC. As protein: CASSFRDRGGNEQFF. The chain recombines TRBV13 with TRBJ2-1; 10 bases match TRBD1. The CDR3 is 15 residues long. Germline CDR1 PRHDT, CDR2 FYEKMQ (reference sequence). The V and J ends lost 3 bases and 6 bases, in that order; junction bases with no gene match: 5.

J is TRBJ2-3 and V is TRBV4-2, with 8 bases fitting TRBD1. Per germline, CDR1 LGHNA and CDR2 YNFKEQ. The CDR3 runs 15 residues. J was trimmed by 1 base and V by 4 bases; bases with no gene match: 4. CDR3 amino acids: CASSPGQAGTDTQYF. In DNA, the CDR3 is TGTGCCAGCAGCCCGGGACAGGCGGGCACAGATACGCAGTATTTT.

This clone showed up just once. V gene TRBV29-1 combines with J gene TRBJ1-1; 9 nucleotides line up with TRBD1. V lost 6 bases, J lost 7 bases, and 6 bases stayed unmatched. This CDR3 has 12 amino acids. Germline CDR1 and CDR2: SQVTM and ANQGSEA. The CDR3 nucleotides read TGCAGCGTGGGACAGGGTGGCCGTGAAGCTTTCTTT. It yields the protein CSVGQGGREAFF.

The genes are TRBV5-4 and TRBJ2-5; no reliable D call. Between the trimmed V and J ends, which lost 3 bases and 1 base, there was a span of 13 bases. The germline V gene encodes CDR1 SGHNT and CDR2 YYREEE (reference sequence). This CDR3 spans 15 amino acids. CDR3 DNA: TGTGCCAGCAGCTCGGCGACCGACTTCCAAGAGACCCAGTACTTC. The encoded protein is CASSSATDFQETQYF.

The V call is TRBV2, the J call TRBJ2-1, with 11 bases identical to TRBD1. Germline CDR1 is SNHLY and CDR2 is FYNNEI. V was clipped by 4 bases and J by 6 bases; unmatched bases: 2. The CDR3 totals 14 residues. The CDR3 spells CASSGDRGGNEQFF. The CDR3 DNA sequence: TGTGCCAGCAGTGGGGACAGGGGGGGCAATGAGCAGTTCTTC. Drawing the rest from reference TRBV2 and TRBJ2-1, the complete variable domain is EPEVTQTPSHQVTQMGQEVILRCVPISNHLYFYWYRQILGQKVEFLVSFYNNEISEKSEIFDDQFSVERPDGSNFTLKIRSTKLEDSAMYFCASSGDRGGNEQFFGPGTRLTVL.

This sequence joins TRBV5-6 and TRBJ2-4, with a tentative D call TRBD2 (5 bases). V was clipped by 4 bases and J by 3 bases, with 14 bases between them. The germline V gene has CDR1 SGHDT and CDR2 YYEEEE. This CDR3 is built from 15 residues. The CDR3 sequence: CASSRVGVGKNIQYF. The DNA for the CDR3 is TGTGCCAGCAGCCGGGTGGGAGTGGGCAAAAACATTCAGTACTTC.

The CDR3 bases are TGTGCCAGCAGCGAGACAGGGAGAAATGAAAAACTGTTTTTT. Translating it yields CASSETGRNEKLFF. The V and J genes are TRBV5-4 and TRBJ1-4, with TRBD1 identical over 7 bases. The CDR3 extends over 14 amino acids. The germline V gene has CDR1 SGHNT and CDR2 YYREEE (reference sequence). The J segment lost 5 bases and the V segment lost 4 bases, leaving 5 bases of the junction unmatched.

This clone was counted a single time. The CDR3 here is CASSLGTGQGYTF. CDR3 DNA sequence: TGCGCCAGCAGCTTGGGGACAGGGCAGGGCTACACCTTC. The chain is built from TRBV5-1 and TRBJ1-2; 8 positions match TRBD1. The CDR3 is 13 residues long. Trimming at V came to 0 bases and at J to 8 bases, leaving 3 bases not matched to a gene. The germline CDR1 and CDR2 sequences are SGHRS and YFSETQ.